The sequence of this T cell receptor beta chain was determined in a study of T cells in narcolepsy (dated by TCRdb to the late 2010s). In terms of the full investigation: Patients with narcolepsy type 1 or type 2 (NT1, NT2) and healthy control donors were enrolled in the study. Autoreactive T cells targeting hypocretin neuron self-antigens (hypocretin, TRIB2) were sought in narcolepsy patients, and TCR Vbeta sequencing was used to track clonotypes in blood and CSF.

The investigation overall reported the following: According to the report, autoreactive clonotypes were detected serially in the blood of the same patients and of different patients, but not in healthy controls. No sequences matching autoreactive T cell clones were present in some of the blood memory CD4+ repertoires from patients and controls. Plots that compared CSF and blood CD4+ T cell clonotypes from the same patient highlighted HCRT-specific and TRIB2-specific autoreactive clonotypes. Patients and controls had comparable numbers of sequenced blood memory CD4+ clonotypes, averaging about 37,000 and 33,000, respectively.

The library was made by the immunoSEQ multiplex PCR assay. TCRdb stores this immuneACCESS table with in-frame sequences only. Part of the clones is absent; in the studies checked, under half of the shortfall reflects unresolved V genes, and no reason is known for the rest. The sample yields under 35,000 clones; 90% were counted once. The biggest ten clones account for under 1.5% of the sample. For TCR Vbeta sequencing, memory CD4+ T cells were sorted ex vivo from the peripheral blood of narcolepsy patients and healthy controls. Reading from cysteine to phenylalanine, the CDR3 counts 17 amino acids. Left in the record is the CDR3 DNA by itself, 51 bases read in frame from the first base. Looking up the germline V gene yields CDR1 SGHRS and CDR2 YFSETQ. Clipping removes 4 bases from V and 0 bases from J, with 11 as the unmatched junction base count. For this clone: Its antigen is not yet known. No much larger clone exists at a distance of one base, and base qualities are not known.

The clonotype comes from a human donor with narcolepsy. The source material was CD45RA- memory CD4+ T cells from PBMCs. Interpreted using the paper, the cell subset or site label stands for: memory T cells sorted ex vivo from peripheral blood. The chain employs TRBV5-1 and TRBJ2-7; 9 of the junction bases match TRBD1. At the DNA level, the sequence is TGCGCCAGCAGCCTGGGAGCCGGGACAGGGCTCTCCTACGAGCAGTACTTC. Translated, this gives CASSLGAGTGLSYEQYF.